Here is one TCR beta chain with its context. The antigen it binds to is not known. There are no base qualities to consult, and no much larger clone falls within one base. Using immunoSEQ, frozen genomic DNA was subjected to high-throughput TCRbeta CDR3 sequencing, a process that included PCR amplification, mapping, bias correction and internal controls. On the study's bioinformatics: Only productive rearrangements were retained, and each unique TCRbeta sequence was defined by its CDR3 nucleotide sequence together with its V and J gene. For a sequence to be called donor-reactive, it needed a frequency of at least 0.01% and at least 5-fold expansion in CFSE-low cells compared with unstimulated pre-transplant cells. To ensure at least 90% detection power, minimum frequency thresholds were set for each subject based on that subject's lowest-template unstimulated sample. Jensen-Shannon divergence between the top 1000 TCRbeta sequences after and before transplant was used to measure repertoire turnover. Changes in detection of donor-reactive sequences were assessed with two-sided Fisher's exact tests. Held by TCRdb, this immuneACCESS table contains in-frame sequences only and omits some clones. Under half of the omission traces to an unresolved V gene where checked; the cause of the rest is unknown. Clone size and V and J calls were adopted from that table, with D and trimming inferred from the DNA. The sample data list tens of thousands of clones, and 80% to 95% of these were observed just once. Of the sample, over 0.75% falls within the top ten clones.

The source of the sample is a study of T cell clones after liver transplantation (dated by TCRdb to between 2018 and 2020). General notes on the study: ITN030ST, the source of the samples, was a randomized trial that attempted immunosuppression withdrawal within 2 years of liver transplantation. Tolerance was defined as complete withdrawal of immunosuppression for at least one year without a rise in liver enzymes beyond twice the upper limit of normal. Blood samples were collected pre-transplant, pre-randomization before withdrawal, and post-randomization after either complete withdrawal or failed withdrawal. The subjects received no induction therapy and were kept on standard immunosuppression until randomization at 12-24 months post-transplant. Of the eight recipients, a few were HCV-positive, while the remaining recipients had been transplanted for non-autoimmune, non-viral indications. Donor-reactive T cell clones were identified using TCRbeta sequencing after a pre-transplant mixed lymphocyte reaction and were then followed in post-transplant blood. The study cohort included 8 liver transplant recipients, of whom 3 were classified as tolerant and 5 as non-tolerant. Third party-reactive TCRbeta sequences were also identified from pre-transplant MLRs to serve as an antigen-independent comparator for donor-reactive sequences. The full study reports these points: Circulating donor-reactive CD4 TCRbeta sequences fell significantly post-transplant in 5 of 8 subjects, irrespective of tolerance or HCV status. Donor-reactive sequences declined more than third party-reactive ones, suggesting partial antigen-specific deletion unrelated to withdrawal success. The conclusions were considered preliminary, being limited by small, heterogeneous patient numbers and non-standardized post-transplant time points. Without allograft tissue specimens, donor-reactive T cells may have migrated into the graft rather than being deleted. When repertoire turnover was accounted for, significantly reduced detection of donor-reactive sequences was found in 7 of 8 subjects for CD4 and in 8 of 8 subjects for CD8. In two subjects, low numbers of available donor cells limited the measurable donor-reactive repertoire.

Unstimulated PBMCs, after thawing, were stained for CD3, CD4 and CD8 and then FACS-sorted into CD3+CD4+ and CD3+CD8+ populations. All 8 studied subjects were randomized to withdrawal of immunosuppression. The Qiagen DNeasy Blood and Tissue Kit was used to isolate genomic DNA. The CDR3 numbers 13 residues from cysteine through phenylalanine. The entry retains the CDR3 DNA only, 39 bases that are in frame from base 1. Per the germline V gene (reference sequence), SEHNR is the CDR1 and FQNEAQ is the CDR2. V is reduced by 2 bases and J by 0 bases, leaving a spacing of 3 bases between them. The specimen was CD4+ T cells from blood, collected less than 27 months after liver transplant. This receptor chain uses TRBV7-9 and TRBJ2-3; the D gene identity is not certain. The sequence came from a human patient who received a liver transplant. Some T cells may derive from the graft donor when a transplant has been performed. The CDR3 corresponds to CASSLLSTDTQYF. The DNA is as follows: TGTGCCAGCAGCTTACTTAGCACAGATACGCAGTATTTT.